The next 12 T cell receptor beta chains were all read from a single sample in a study of CD8 T cells in Susac syndrome. RNA in amounts of roughly 0.5 to 1 ug was reverse transcribed with random hexamers. In TCRdb, the immunoSEQ multiplex PCR reads were re-called with MiXCR into one record per CDR3 protein. The sample lists about 190,000 distinct CDR3 sequences; roughly 94% were seen once. The sample taken for sequencing was CD8+ T cells from PBMCs. These receptors all come from a human donor with Susac syndrome.

This rearrangement joins TRBV27 to TRBJ1-6; 10 bases are a match to TRBD1. V lost 6 bases and J lost 4; bases outside the gene matches: 0. Germline-derived CDR1 and CDR2 are MNHEY and SMNVEV (reference sequence). The CDR3 spans 14 residues. The CDR3 loop is CASRDRGYNSPLHF. CDR3 nucleotide sequence: TGTGCCAGCAGGGACAGGGGGTATAATTCACCCCTCCACTTT.

The rearrangement uses TRBV12-3 or TRBV12-4 and TRBJ2-2, with 8 bases that match TRBD1. This CDR3 contains 16 residues. Germline trimming cut 6 bases from V and 9 bases from J; bases unmatched to any gene: 15. In nucleotides, the CDR3 is TGTGCCAGCAGGCACAAGGACAGGGCGAAAGGGCGGGAGCTGTTTTTT. This sequence encodes CASRHKDRAKGRELFF.

The rearrangement uses TRBV2 and TRBJ1-1, with D possibly being TRBD1 (5 bases). Germline CDR1 is SNHLY and CDR2 is FYNNEI. The ends were cut back, 11 bases at V and 1 base at J, with 14 bases in the middle. There are 13 residues in the CDR3. The CDR3 DNA reads TGTGCCGTACGGGACCCATGGAACACTGAAGCTTTCTTT. Encoded protein: CAVRDPWNTEAFF.

This chain joins TRBV5-1 and TRBJ2-4; 9 nucleotides align to TRBD1. The germline gives CDR1 SGHRS, CDR2 YFSETQ. Trimming took 3 bases from V and 3 from J; bases not matched to a gene: 13. The CDR3 is 18 amino acids. This CDR3 is CASSWDREGRIGKNIQYF. The CDR3 DNA reads TGCGCCAGCAGCTGGGACAGGGAAGGCCGCATAGGCAAAAACATTCAGTACTTC.

J is TRBJ1-2 and V is TRBV29-1; D remains ambiguous. Trimming left V 4 bases short and J 4 bases short, with 10 bases between. The germline CDR1 and CDR2 sequences are SQVTM and ANQGSEA. The CDR3 consists of 12 residues. CDR3 residues: CSVGDIFYGYTF. Written as DNA, the CDR3 is TGCAGCGTTGGCGACATTTTCTATGGCTACACCTTC. Filled out from reference TRBV29-1 and TRBJ1-2, the complete variable domain reads SAVISQKPSRDICQRGTSLTIQCQVDSQVTMMFWYRQQPGQSLTLIATANQGSEATYESGFVIDKFPISRPNLTFSTLTVSNMSPEDSSIYLCSVGDIFYGYTFGSGTRLTVV.

This rearrangement joins TRBV5-6 to TRBJ2-7; TRBD1 aligns across 7 bases. In germline, CDR1 is SGHDT, CDR2 YYEEEE. J lost 1 base, V lost 2 bases, and 3 bases had no gene match. The CDR3 is 14 residues long. The CDR3, as DNA: TGTGCCAGCAGCTTCGGGACAGAGTCCTACGAGCAGTACTTC. This gives the protein CASSFGTESYEQYF.

The chain combines TRBV28 with TRBJ1-1; D remains ambiguous. The CDR3 covers 12 residues. V gave up 4 bases and J gave up 7 bases, with 10 bases separating them. The germline CDR1 and CDR2 sequences are MDHEN and SYDVKM. DNA for the CDR3: TGTGCCAGCAGTTACCGACGCTTTGAAGCTTTCTTT. It encodes CASSYRRFEAFF. Filled out from reference TRBV28 and TRBJ1-1, the complete variable domain reads DVKVTQSSRYLVKRTGEKVFLECVQDMDHENMFWYRQDPGLGLRLIYFSYDVKMKEKGDIPEGYSVSREKKERFSLILESASTNQTSMYLCASSYRRFEAFFGQGTRLTVV.

Here the CDR3 DNA reads TGCAGTGCTAGCGTCTCTCCCGTTAGCAATCAGCCCCAGCATTTT. The encoded protein is CSASVSPVSNQPQHF. The gene calls are TRBV20-1 and TRBJ1-5; D unresolved. There are 15 residues in the CDR3. The V gene's germline CDR1 is DFQATT and CDR2 SNEGSKA (reference sequence). The V end lost 3 bases, the J end lost 0 bases, and 12 bases lay between the germline ends.

The J gene is TRBJ2-2, the V gene TRBV5-1; D not resolved. The germline gives CDR1 SGHRS, CDR2 YFSETQ. Trimming removed 1 base from V and 7 bases from J, with 11 bases in between. The CDR3 consists of 14 residues. This chain's CDR3 is CASSLRELIGELFF. CDR3 bases: TGCGCCAGCAGCTTGAGGGAATTGATCGGGGAGCTGTTTTTT.

The chain couples TRBV4-2 to TRBJ2-2; TRBD2 matches 8 bases. CDR3 size: 15 residues. Trimming cost V 8 bases and J 3 bases; bases outside gene matches: 8. Germline lookup yields CDR1 LGHNA and CDR2 YNFKEQ. For the CDR3, the DNA is TGTGCCAGCGGTACGGGGGGGCCGGACACCGGGGAGCTGTTTTTT. Its protein product is CASGTGGPDTGELFF.

V and J are TRBV3-1 and TRBJ2-2; D gene unclear. Trimming stripped 7 bases from V and 2 bases from J, with 11 bases between. Germline V lookup: CDR1 LGHDT, CDR2 YNNKEL (reference sequence). The length of the CDR3 is 14 residues. In DNA form, the CDR3 reads TGTGCCAGCAAGACGGCAGGCAACACCGGGGAGCTGTTTTTT. Translation: CASKTAGNTGELFF.

The chain carries TRBV7-2 and TRBJ2-1, with TRBD2 matching over 15 bases. Losses at the gene ends were 6 bases for V and 6 bases for J; bases not matched to a gene: 3. This CDR3 spans 15 amino acids. Germline V gene lookup returns CDR1 SGHTA and CDR2 FQGNSA. The CDR3 spells CASRAGLAGGNEQFF. The DNA of the CDR3 is TGTGCCAGCAGAGCGGGACTAGCGGGGGGCAATGAGCAGTTCTTC.